This TCR beta chain comes out of a study of blood T cell repertoires in COVID-19. Study background: COVID-19 samples collected from the United States, Italy and Spain covered acute and convalescent phases.

The CDR3 contains 14 residues. The germline V gene has CDR1 MDHEN and CDR2 SYDVKM. After removal of 6 bases from V and 2 bases from J, the junction contained 4 bases not matched to a gene. Per the original methods: From reference gene primer amplification, estimates of nucleated cell counts were derived. Profiled with immunoSEQ multiplex PCR; TCRdb holds only in-frame clones, not every one. The V and J calls and the clone size are those of that table, but D and trimming were determined from the DNA. In the table there are tens of thousands of clones, 88% of which are singletons. The source material was peripheral blood. The source is a woman of 80 years or more with acute or convalescent COVID-19. V is TRBV28 and J is TRBJ1-5; the match to TRBD1 covers 7 bases. The CDR3 region is CASRTGTGNQPQHF. The CDR3 coding sequence is TGTGCCAGCAGAACCGGGACAGGCAATCAGCCCCAGCATTTT. Based on the CDR3 plus reference TRBV28 and TRBJ1-5, the full variable domain is DVKVTQSSRYLVKRTGEKVFLECVQDMDHENMFWYRQDPGLGLRLIYFSYDVKMKEKGDIPEGYSVSREKKERFSLILESASTNQTSMYLCASRTGTGNQPQHFGDGTRLSIL.